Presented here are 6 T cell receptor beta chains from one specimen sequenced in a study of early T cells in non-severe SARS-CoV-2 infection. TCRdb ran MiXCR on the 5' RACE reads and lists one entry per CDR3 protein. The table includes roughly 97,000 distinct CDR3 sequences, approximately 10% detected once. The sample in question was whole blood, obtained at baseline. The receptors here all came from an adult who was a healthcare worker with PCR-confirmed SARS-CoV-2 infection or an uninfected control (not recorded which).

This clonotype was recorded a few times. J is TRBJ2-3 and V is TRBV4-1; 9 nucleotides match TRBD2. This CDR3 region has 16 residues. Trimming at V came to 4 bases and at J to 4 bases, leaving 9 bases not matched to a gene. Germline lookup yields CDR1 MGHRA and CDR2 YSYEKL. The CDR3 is CASSLIGVAGADTQYF. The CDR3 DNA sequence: TGCGCCAGCAGCCTCATTGGGGTAGCGGGAGCAGATACGCAGTATTTT.

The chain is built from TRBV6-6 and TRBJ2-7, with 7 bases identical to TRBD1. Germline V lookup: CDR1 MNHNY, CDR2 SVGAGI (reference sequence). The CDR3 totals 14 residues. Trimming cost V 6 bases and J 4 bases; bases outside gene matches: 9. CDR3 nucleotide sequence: TGTGCCAGCAGGAGCACCGGGACAGCATACGAGCAGTACTTC. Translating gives CASRSTGTAYEQYF.

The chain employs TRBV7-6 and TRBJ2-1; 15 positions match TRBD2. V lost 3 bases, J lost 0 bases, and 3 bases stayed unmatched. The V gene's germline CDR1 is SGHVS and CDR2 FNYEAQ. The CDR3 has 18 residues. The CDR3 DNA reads TGTGCCAGCAGCTTGGGGACTAGCGGGGGGAGCTCCTACAATGAGCAGTTCTTC. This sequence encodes CASSLGTSGGSSYNEQFF.

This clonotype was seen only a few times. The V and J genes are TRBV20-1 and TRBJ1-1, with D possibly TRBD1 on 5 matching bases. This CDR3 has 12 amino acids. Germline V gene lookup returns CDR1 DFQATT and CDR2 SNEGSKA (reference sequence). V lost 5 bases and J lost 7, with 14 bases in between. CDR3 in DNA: TGCAGTGCTGACGGCAGGGACCGTGAAGCTTTCTTT. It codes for CSADGRDREAFF.

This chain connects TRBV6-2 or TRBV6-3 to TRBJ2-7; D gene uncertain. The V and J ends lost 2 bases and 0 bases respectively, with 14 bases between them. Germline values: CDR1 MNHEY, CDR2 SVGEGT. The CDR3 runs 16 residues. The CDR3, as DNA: TGTGCCAGCAGTTACCCTGTCAATAGGAACTCCTACGAGCAGTACTTC. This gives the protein CASSYPVNRNSYEQYF.

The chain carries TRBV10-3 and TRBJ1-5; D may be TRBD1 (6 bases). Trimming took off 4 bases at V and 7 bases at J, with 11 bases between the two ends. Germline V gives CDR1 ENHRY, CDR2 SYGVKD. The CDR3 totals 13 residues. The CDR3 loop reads CAISGGAEQPQHF. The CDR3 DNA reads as TGTGCCATCAGTGGGGGGGCCGAGCAGCCCCAGCATTTT.